These 29 T cell receptor beta chains share one sample of origin, sequenced in a study of T cells expressing NK-cell markers (dated by TCRdb to about 2020). Library preparation employed 5' RACE. The reads were generated on an Illumina HiSeq 2000. Following TCRdb reprocessing, every CDR3 protein sequence forms one entry, and DNA is not provided. This sample's records show 300,000 to 500,000 distinct CDR3 sequences. About 10% of the sample is in the top ten clones. The sample was blood T cells: a sorted CD56 or NKG2C T cell subset, CD4+ or CD8+ T cells, or bulk PBMC T cells (not recorded which). All receptors come from a woman between 50 and 59 years old in good health. Donor details come from another sample of the same person, matched by shared clones.

The chain carries TRBV3-1 and TRBJ2-2; TCRdb's D call, TRBD2, is unchecked because there is no DNA. CDR1 and CDR2 from the germline V gene are LGHDT and YNNKEL (reference sequence). The CDR3 has 16 amino acids. CDR3 amino acids: CASSQELAGVTGELFF.

The chain employs TRBV3-1 and TRBJ2-2. The CDR3 is made up of 15 amino acids. CDR1 is LGHDT, CDR2 YNNKEL, per germline (reference sequence). This chain's CDR3 is CASSNDGLNTGELFF.

V is TRBV11-2 and J is TRBJ2-2; the TRBD2 assignment by TCRdb is unverifiable without DNA. The CDR3 extends over 14 amino acids. Germline V gene lookup returns CDR1 SGHAT and CDR2 FQNNGV. CDR3 sequence reads: CASSRDYGAGELFF. Supplemented by reference TRBV11-2 and TRBJ2-2, the full variable domain reads EAGVAQSPRYKIIEKRQSVAFWCNPISGHATLYWYQQILGQGPKLLIQFQNNGVVDDSQLPKDRFSAERLKGVDSTLKIQPAKLEDSAVYLCASSRDYGAGELFFGEGSRLTVL.

This chain uses TRBV7-2 with TRBJ2-1; the TCRdb call, TRBD1, lacks DNA for checking. The germline V gene has CDR1 SGHTA and CDR2 FQGNSA. This CDR3 has 16 amino acids. The CDR3: CASSLVSGGWGNEQFF.

The chain couples TRBV12-3 or TRBV12-4 to TRBJ2-4; the TRBD1 assignment by TCRdb is unverifiable without DNA. The CDR3 runs 13 residues. CDR3 protein: CASSPTGGLIQYF.

The rearrangement joins TRBV2 to TRBJ2-7; TCRdb returns TRBD1, unconfirmable since there is no DNA. This CDR3 contains 12 residues. Germline values: CDR1 SNHLY, CDR2 FYNNEI. The CDR3 sequence: CASSTGVNEQYF.

The genes are TRBV5-5 and TRBJ2-3; the D gene TCRdb calls, TRBD2, cannot be checked with no DNA. The CDR3 sequence is 16 residues long. From germline, CDR1 is SGHKS and CDR2 YYEKEE (reference sequence). CDR3 in amino acids: CASSPGTSAHTDTQYF.

This rearrangement joins TRBV6-1 to TRBJ1-5; TCRdb names TRBD1, which stays unverified in the absence of DNA. CDR3 size: 14 residues. From germline, CDR1 is MNHNS and CDR2 SASEGT. The CDR3 is CASSEAGGDQPQHF.

The gene calls are TRBV20-1 and TRBJ1-1; absent DNA, TCRdb's TRBD1 call cannot be checked. The CDR3 is made up of 15 amino acids. Germline values: CDR1 DFQATT, CDR2 SNEGSKA (reference sequence). The CDR3 reads CSAKWGRGGGPEAFF.

This rearrangement joins TRBV14 to TRBJ1-2; TCRdb selects TRBD1, and the lack of DNA leaves this call unchecked. Germline values: CDR1 SGHDN, CDR2 FVKESK. This CDR3 spans 13 amino acids. The CDR3: CASSPRGEYEDTF.

This chain uses TRBV5-1 with TRBJ2-5; TCRdb names TRBD1, which stays unverified in the absence of DNA. The CDR3 spans 15 residues. CDR1 SGHRS and CDR2 YFSETQ come from the germline V gene. This CDR3 is CASSPGDRPQETQYF.

The chain links TRBV9 to TRBJ2-7; TCRdb picks TRBD1, but there is no DNA to check that call. The CDR3 extends over 14 amino acids. Germline V gene sequence: CDR1 SGDLS, CDR2 YYNGEE. The CDR3 reads CASSVDGTGIEQYF.

The CDR3 sequence is CASSSSDRGGNTIYF. V is TRBV27 and J is TRBJ1-3; the TRBD1 assignment by TCRdb is unverifiable without DNA. The CDR3 sequence is 15 residues long. Germline assignment: CDR1 MNHEY and CDR2 SMNVEV (reference sequence).

This chain connects TRBV7-3 to TRBJ2-5. This CDR3 is 13 amino acids long. Germline CDR1 is SGHTA and CDR2 is FQGTGA. The CDR3 is CASSLQVGETQYF.

CDR3 in amino acids: CASSLPTGVGRETQYF. V gene TRBV5-5 combines with J gene TRBJ2-5; no DNA is available, so the TRBD1 call from TCRdb remains unchecked. CDR3 length: 16 amino acids. Germline CDR1 reads SGHKS; CDR2 reads YYEKEE (reference sequence).

The chain's CDR3 is CASSLFRGTVETQYF. The V gene is TRBV5-6, the J gene TRBJ2-5; there is no DNA to check the TCRdb D call of TRBD1. The CDR3 length is 15 residues. Germline CDR1 and CDR2: SGHDT and YYEEEE. The whole variable domain, remainder taken from reference TRBV5-6 and TRBJ2-5, is DAGVTQSPTHLIKTRGQQVTLRCSPKSGHDTVSWYQQALGQGPQFIFQYYEEEERQRGNFPDRFSGHQFPNYSSELNVNALLLGDSALYLCASSLFRGTVETQYFGPGTRLLVL.

The chain is built from TRBV7-2 and TRBJ2-5. The length of the CDR3 is 11 residues. Germline V gives CDR1 SGHTA, CDR2 FQGNSA. The chain's CDR3 is CASSFSETQYF.

The V and J genes are TRBV11-3 and TRBJ2-7; TCRdb proposes TRBD1, but this gene call is untestable without DNA. In germline, CDR1 is SGHNT, CDR2 YENEEA. The CDR3 consists of 14 residues. CDR3 protein: CASSPGHYYYEQYF.

The rearrangement links TRBV14 to TRBJ1-3. This CDR3 contains 14 residues. Germline CDR1 is SGHDN and CDR2 is FVKESK. This chain's CDR3 is CASSGEWAGNTIYF.

The CDR3 here is CATATSGANVLTF. The chain combines TRBV6-5 with TRBJ2-6; the TCRdb call, TRBD2, lacks DNA for checking. This CDR3 region has 13 residues. Germline V gene sequence: CDR1 MNHEY, CDR2 SVGAGI.

The chain carries TRBV7-9 and TRBJ2-3; TCRdb's D call, TRBD2, is unchecked because there is no DNA. The CDR3 has 17 residues. Germline CDR1 reads SEHNR; CDR2 reads FQNEAQ (reference sequence). This CDR3 is CASRRLAGDPETDTQYF. Looking up the rest from reference TRBV7-9 and TRBJ2-3 gives the full variable domain: DTGVSQNPRHKITKRGQNVTFRCDPISEHNRLYWYRQTLGQGPEFLTYFQNEAQLEKSRLLSDRFSAERPKGSFSTLEIQRTEQGDSAMYLCASRRLAGDPETDTQYFGPGTRLTVL.

The chain combines TRBV10-2 with TRBJ1-2. The germline V gene has CDR1 WSHSY and CDR2 SAAADI. The CDR3 contains 12 residues. CDR3 in amino acids: CASSDTNYGYTF.

This rearrangement joins TRBV7-9 to TRBJ1-2; TCRdb designates TRBD1, a call that cannot be tested without DNA. Germline CDR1 and CDR2: SEHNR and FQNEAQ (reference sequence). The CDR3 runs 17 residues. The CDR3 sequence: CASSEGSTGDFGYGYTF.

This chain links TRBV18 with TRBJ2-3. The germline gives CDR1 KGHSH, CDR2 LQKENI. The CDR3 has 15 residues. CDR3: CASSPLAVPSDTQYF.

The V and J genes are TRBV7-8 and TRBJ2-2; without DNA, the TCRdb call of TRBD1 cannot be checked. Germline V CDR1 and CDR2: SGHVS, FQNEAQ. This CDR3 is 19 amino acids long. Here the CDR3 reads CASSLDGQGLGGTTGELFF.

The chain recombines TRBV27 with TRBJ2-5. The germline gives CDR1 MNHEY, CDR2 SMNVEV (reference sequence). The length of the CDR3 is 15 residues. The CDR3 loop reads CASQIRRGRQETQYF.

The rearrangement links TRBV5-1 to TRBJ2-6; TCRdb outputs TRBD1, but without DNA this stays unchecked. CDR1 and CDR2 from the germline V gene are SGHRS and YFSETQ. The CDR3 runs to 17 residues. CDR3 residues: CASSLLTGGTGANVLTF.

The V gene is TRBV12-3 or TRBV12-4, the J gene TRBJ2-7. This CDR3 is built from 15 residues. CDR3 loop: CASSFTGRNSYEQYF.

The rearrangement links TRBV24-1 to TRBJ2-3; the TRBD2 assignment by TCRdb is unverifiable without DNA. Per the germline V gene, CDR1 is KGHDR and CDR2 is SFDVKD. CDR3 length equals 17 residues. The CDR3 spells CATSDFRLAGGGDTQYF.